This TCR beta chain was captured in a study of T cell responses to AZD1222 COVID-19 vaccine. To note about this clone: Antigen specificity is unknown.

Study conclusions and caveats: It should be noted that donors were predominantly white British and more often female, and clonal diversity was possibly underestimated.

Clones were read by immunoSEQ multiplex PCR, and TCRdb kept only the in-frame ones, dropping some. Of fewer than 130,000 clones listed, approximately 96% are singletons. The sample in question was peripheral blood, obtained on day 0 of AZD1222 vaccination. The receptor was derived from an adult in good health.

CDR3 sequence: CASSQRAAGATNYGYTF. DNA of the CDR3: TGCGCCAGCAGCCAAAGGGCGGCAGGGGCGACTAACTATGGCTACACCTTC. V is TRBV4-1 and J is TRBJ1-2; tentatively, D is TRBD1 (6 bases). The CDR3 is made up of 17 amino acids. V lost 2 bases, J lost 0 bases, and 16 bases lay in between. Germline V lookup: CDR1 MGHRA, CDR2 YSYEKL.